These 30 T cell receptor beta chains share one sample of origin, sequenced in a study of blood T cell repertoires in COVID-19. TCRdb's copy holds only in-frame clones and misses some; the assay was immunoSEQ multiplex PCR. Of about 220,000 clones listed, 75% to 85% are singletons. Material for sequencing was peripheral blood. The receptors were gathered from a man aged 50 or older with active or convalescent COVID-19.

This CDR3 is CASSHPGTERSGEQYF. CDR3 DNA: TGTGCCAGCAGCCATCCCGGGACAGAACGGTCTGGGGAGCAGTACTTC. V is TRBV7-9 and J is TRBJ2-7, with TRBD1 identical over 7 bases. The V and J ends lost 5 bases and 7 bases, in that order; junction bases with no gene match: 17. The CDR3 has 16 amino acids. The germline CDR1 and CDR2 sequences are SEHNR and FQNEAQ (reference sequence).

J is TRBJ2-2 and V is TRBV5-1; 7 bases are a match to TRBD2. Trimming cost V 1 base and J 2 bases; bases outside gene matches: 2. Germline V gene data show CDR1 as SGHRS and CDR2 as YFSETQ. The CDR3 has 15 residues. The CDR3 DNA sequence: TGCGCCAGCAGCTTGCCAGCGGGAAACACCGGGGAGCTGTTTTTT. Translation: CASSLPAGNTGELFF.

The rearrangement uses TRBV25-1 and TRBJ2-1; weak D call: TRBD1 (6 bases). The CDR3 spans 16 residues. V gave up 5 bases and J gave up 8 bases, with 22 bases separating them. The germline V gene encodes CDR1 MGHDK and CDR2 SYGVNS. The CDR3 region is CASSSWGQGSRHEQFF. For the CDR3, the DNA is TGTGCCAGCAGTTCCTGGGGACAAGGTAGCAGGCATGAGCAGTTCTTC.

The V gene is TRBV6-5, the J gene TRBJ2-3, with D unclear. Germline V gene lookup returns CDR1 MNHEY and CDR2 SVGAGI. The V end lost 3 bases, the J end lost 5 bases, and 15 bases lay between the germline ends. This CDR3 region has 15 residues. The CDR3 coding sequence is TGTGCCAGCAGTTATTCCGCGTTCCAAAAAGATACGCAGTATTTT. It is translated as CASSYSAFQKDTQYF.

The V call is TRBV7-2, the J call TRBJ2-7; unclear D gene. This CDR3 is 14 amino acids long. Germline lookup yields CDR1 SGHTA and CDR2 FQGNSA. The V and J ends lost 2 bases and 6 bases respectively, with 14 bases between them. The CDR3 DNA is TGTGCCAGCAGCTTAAGTCTACTTTTAACCGAGCAGTACTTC. Its translation: CASSLSLLLTEQYF.

The chain uses TRBV5-4 and TRBJ1-3, with 7 bases identical to TRBD1. Germline CDR1 SGHNT, CDR2 YYREEE (reference sequence). V shed 2 bases and J 2 bases; nucleotides not matched to a gene: 1. There are 14 residues in the CDR3. CDR3 in DNA: TGTGCCAGCAGCTTCCAGGGGGCTGGAAACACCATATATTTT. Its protein is CASSFQGAGNTIYF.

The rearrangement joins TRBV5-6 to TRBJ2-7; 7 bases are a match to TRBD2. V gave up 1 base and J gave up 2 bases; unmatched junction bases: 3. This CDR3 has 14 residues. Per the germline V gene, CDR1 is SGHDT and CDR2 is YYEEEE. CDR3 loop: CASSLRGRAYEQYV. Here the CDR3 DNA reads TGTGCCAGCAGCTTGAGAGGGAGGGCCTACGAGCAGTACGTC.

J is TRBJ2-1 and V is TRBV7-2, with TRBD2 identical over 14 bases. In germline, CDR1 is SGHTA, CDR2 FQGNSA. The CDR3 is 13 amino acids. V lost 5 bases, J lost 15 bases, and 6 bases stayed unmatched. CDR3 protein: CASSQRTSGRRFF. CDR3 DNA sequence: TGTGCCAGCAGCCAGAGGACTAGCGGGAGGCGGTTCTTC.

The chain links TRBV28 to TRBJ2-1, with D possibly being TRBD2 (6 bases). Trimming removed 5 bases from V and 8 bases from J, with 19 bases in between. CDR1 and CDR2 from the germline V gene are MDHEN and SYDVKM. This CDR3 contains 15 residues. In nucleotides, the CDR3 is TGTGCCAGCAGTCCCCTGAGGGACTCCCGCCATGAGCAGTTCTTC. It yields the protein CASSPLRDSRHEQFF.

This clone was recorded a few times. The chain couples TRBV19 to TRBJ1-4; D might be TRBD1 (5 bases). CDR1 is LNHDA, CDR2 SQIVND, per germline (reference sequence). The CDR3 has 17 amino acids. Trimming pared 3 bases from V and 0 bases from J, leaving 14 bases between. In DNA form, the CDR3 reads TGTGCCAGTAGTATCACCATAGGGGCGGCAACTAATGAAAAACTGTTTTTT. Its protein product is CASSITIGAATNEKLFF.

The gene calls are TRBV6-2 or TRBV6-3 and TRBJ2-3; 7 bases match TRBD2. The CDR3 sequence is 14 residues long. Unmatched junction bases numbered 7, after V lost 6 bases and J lost 4 bases. Looked up from germline, CDR1 is MNHEY and CDR2 is SVGEGT. The CDR3 sequence: CASSHRGESDTQYF. In DNA form, the CDR3 reads TGTGCCAGCAGCCACCGGGGGGAATCAGATACGCAGTATTTT.

This chain joins TRBV18 and TRBJ1-4; possibly TRBD1 for D (5 bases). Germline CDR1 reads KGHSH; CDR2 reads LQKENI. This CDR3 is 16 amino acids long. Trimming removed 3 bases from V and 0 bases from J, with 11 bases in between. CDR3 sequence reads: CASSPAVGATNEKLFF. CDR3 DNA: TGTGCCAGCTCACCGGCCGTAGGGGCAACTAATGAAAAACTGTTTTTT.

The gene calls are TRBV18 and TRBJ1-5; 9 nucleotides match TRBD1. The germline CDR1 and CDR2 sequences are KGHSH and LQKENI. This CDR3 has 16 amino acids. V shed 5 bases, J shed 1 base, and the junction held 6 bases outside the gene matches. The CDR3 is CASSWDREGSNQPQHF. CDR3 nucleotide sequence: TGTGCCAGCTCATGGGACAGGGAGGGAAGCAATCAGCCCCAGCATTTT.

The genes are TRBV6-2 or TRBV6-3 and TRBJ2-2; D is undetermined. Germline assignment: CDR1 MNHEY and CDR2 SVGEGT. The CDR3 has 13 amino acids. V was cut by 6 bases and J by 1 base, with 6 bases left in between. CDR3 bases: TGTGCCAGCAGCGGAGTGAACACCGGGGAGCTGTTTTTT. This codes for CASSGVNTGELFF.

The rearrangement links TRBV5-5 to TRBJ2-6; the D gene is possibly TRBD2 (5 bases). Germline CDR1 is SGHKS and CDR2 is YYEKEE (reference sequence). V lost 4 bases and J lost 1, with 15 bases in between. This CDR3 comprises 17 residues. The CDR3 nucleotides are TGTGCCAGCAGCAGGGAGCCTTCGGGGTCTGGGGCCAACGTCCTGACTTTC. Its translation: CASSREPSGSGANVLTF.

This clone was seen once. J is TRBJ2-2 and V is TRBV19; 12 nucleotides line up with TRBD2. With V trimmed by 6 bases and J by 6 bases, 8 bases remained unmatched. Germline V CDR1 and CDR2: LNHDA, SQIVND (reference sequence). The CDR3 runs 16 residues. CDR3 in amino acids: CASSLLAGGAAGELFF. CDR3 nucleotide sequence: TGTGCCAGTAGCCTACTAGCGGGAGGTGCCGCCGGGGAGCTGTTTTTT.

V and J are TRBV4-2 and TRBJ2-5; D unclear. V was pared by 2 bases and J by 0 bases, with 13 bases between. Germline loops: CDR1 LGHNA, CDR2 YNFKEQ. This CDR3 contains 16 residues. The CDR3 sequence is CASSQLIQTYQETQYF. The CDR3 nucleotides are TGTGCCAGCAGCCAACTAATACAGACGTACCAAGAGACCCAGTACTTC.

This clone was observed a single time. This chain joins TRBV29-1 and TRBJ1-2; possibly TRBD1 for D (5 bases). Germline values: CDR1 SQVTM, CDR2 ANQGSEA. V dropped 4 bases and J dropped 5 bases, with 20 bases sitting between them. CDR3 length: 15 amino acids. The CDR3 protein is CSVVQRAGVGYGYTF. As DNA, the CDR3 is TGCAGCGTTGTTCAGAGGGCGGGGGTTGGGTATGGCTACACCTTC.

CDR3 amino acids: CASSSRQGNLQETQYF. The CDR3 DNA reads TGTGCCAGCTCATCCCGTCAGGGAAACCTCCAAGAGACCCAGTACTTC. The V call is TRBV7-2, the J call TRBJ2-5; D may be TRBD1 (5 bases). This CDR3 has 16 amino acids. Trimming left V 8 bases short and J 1 base short, with 20 bases between. Germline CDR1 reads SGHTA; CDR2 reads FQGNSA.

This chain uses TRBV3-1 (or the pseudogene TRBV3-2) with TRBJ1-5; a weak D match, TRBD1 (5 bases). The V gene lost 5 bases and the J gene lost 1 base, with 12 bases spanning the gap. The CDR3 loop spans 15 amino acids. Germline CDR1 and CDR2: LGHDT and YNNKEL (reference sequence). This CDR3 is CASSTGAGSNQPQHF. The CDR3 nucleotides read TGTGCCAGCAGCACTGGGGCAGGGAGCAATCAGCCCCAGCATTTT.

The J gene is TRBJ2-3, the V gene TRBV5-1; D is unresolved. Per germline, CDR1 SGHRS and CDR2 YFSETQ. The CDR3 loop spans 12 amino acids. The germline V and J ends were trimmed by 4 bases and 2 bases, with 5 bases remaining between them. The CDR3 DNA follows: TGCGCCAGCAGCCTACCCACAGATACGCAGTATTTT. It encodes CASSLPTDTQYF.

The CDR3 sequence: CASSQGLNYGYTF. The DNA for the CDR3 is TGTGCCAGCAGCCAGGGGCTCAACTATGGCTACACCTTC. The V and J genes are TRBV6-6 and TRBJ1-2, with D perhaps TRBD1 (6 bases). CDR1 MNHNY and CDR2 SVGAGI come from the germline V gene (reference sequence). V was pared by 6 bases and J by 2 bases, with 10 bases between. The length of the CDR3 is 13 residues.

The chain recombines TRBV7-8 with TRBJ1-2; D not certain. Germline lookup yields CDR1 SGHVS and CDR2 FQNEAQ. V was clipped by 4 bases and J by 4 bases, with 13 bases between them. The CDR3 contains 14 residues. This chain's CDR3 is CASSYRGYGYGYTF. CDR3 DNA sequence: TGTGCCAGCAGCTACCGCGGGTACGGCTATGGCTACACCTTC.

This clone was counted a few times. In DNA form, the CDR3 reads TGTGCCAGCAGGGCCCCGGGGGGAACGAGTTCACCCCTCCACTTT. Protein product: CASRAPGGTSSPLHF. The chain joins TRBV6-5 to TRBJ1-6; D possibly corresponds to TRBD1 (5 bases). V lost 6 bases and J lost 9, with 18 bases in between. The CDR3 covers 15 residues. Germline V CDR1 and CDR2: MNHEY, SVGAGI.

The genes are TRBV15 and TRBJ1-2; tentative D call: TRBD1 (5 bases). The germline gives CDR1 LNHNV, CDR2 YYDKDF (reference sequence). This CDR3 comprises 13 residues. V lost 6 bases and J lost 2, with 10 bases in between. CDR3: CATSPGVNYGYTF. CDR3 nucleotide sequence: TGTGCCACCAGTCCGGGGGTAAACTATGGCTACACCTTC.

Comment on this clone: Other DNA sequences from this sample encode an identical CDR3 as well. The chain recombines TRBV9 with TRBJ1-3; tentatively, D is TRBD1 (5 bases). CDR3 length: 13 residues. V was trimmed by 0 bases and J by 7 bases, leaving 8 bases between them. Germline V CDR1 and CDR2: SGDLS, YYNGEE. The CDR3 DNA reads as TGTGCCAGCAGCGTAGAGGAGGGGAACACCATATATTTT. It translates to CASSVEEGNTIYF.

The gene calls are TRBV6-5 and TRBJ2-3; D unresolved. V was pared by 0 bases and J by 2 bases, with 9 bases between. Germline CDR1 is MNHEY and CDR2 is SVGAGI. This CDR3 contains 15 residues. The CDR3 region has the DNA TGTGCCAGCAGTTACTCGGCAGAACCCACAGATACGCAGTATTTT. It encodes CASSYSAEPTDTQYF.

The chain joins TRBV24-1 to TRBJ2-2; D is possibly TRBD1 (6 bases). Germline V gene lookup returns CDR1 KGHDR and CDR2 SFDVKD. V lost 3 bases, J lost 0 bases, and 10 bases lay in between. The CDR3 has 16 amino acids. CDR3 sequence (DNA): TGTGCCACCAGTGATCTTGGGACACCGAACACCGGGGAGCTGTTTTTT. Amino acid sequence: CATSDLGTPNTGELFF.

This clone showed up just once. The chain carries TRBV3-1 (or the pseudogene TRBV3-2) and TRBJ2-5, with 7 bases matching TRBD2. Losses at the gene ends were 4 bases for V and 2 bases for J; bases not matched to a gene: 1. This CDR3 is built from 13 residues. Germline loops: CDR1 LGHDT, CDR2 YNNKEL (reference sequence). CDR3 loop: CASSPGLQETQYF. The CDR3 DNA follows: TGTGCCAGCAGCCCGGGACTACAAGAGACCCAGTACTTC.

This chain connects TRBV7-2 to TRBJ2-3; 14 bases match TRBD2. This CDR3 is 16 amino acids long. CDR1 is SGHTA and CDR2 is FQGNSA in the germline V gene. V lost 4 bases and J lost 3; bases outside the gene matches: 3. This CDR3 is CASSYGLAGGTDTQYF. CDR3 DNA sequence: TGTGCCAGCAGCTACGGACTAGCGGGAGGTACAGATACGCAGTATTTT. The full variable domain, rest sourced from reference TRBV7-2 and TRBJ2-3, is GAGVSQSPSNKVTEKGKDVELRCDPISGHTALYWYRQSLGQGLEFLIYFQGNSAPDKSGLPSDRFSAERTGGSVSTLTIQRTQQEDSAVYLCASSYGLAGGTDTQYFGPGTRLTVL.